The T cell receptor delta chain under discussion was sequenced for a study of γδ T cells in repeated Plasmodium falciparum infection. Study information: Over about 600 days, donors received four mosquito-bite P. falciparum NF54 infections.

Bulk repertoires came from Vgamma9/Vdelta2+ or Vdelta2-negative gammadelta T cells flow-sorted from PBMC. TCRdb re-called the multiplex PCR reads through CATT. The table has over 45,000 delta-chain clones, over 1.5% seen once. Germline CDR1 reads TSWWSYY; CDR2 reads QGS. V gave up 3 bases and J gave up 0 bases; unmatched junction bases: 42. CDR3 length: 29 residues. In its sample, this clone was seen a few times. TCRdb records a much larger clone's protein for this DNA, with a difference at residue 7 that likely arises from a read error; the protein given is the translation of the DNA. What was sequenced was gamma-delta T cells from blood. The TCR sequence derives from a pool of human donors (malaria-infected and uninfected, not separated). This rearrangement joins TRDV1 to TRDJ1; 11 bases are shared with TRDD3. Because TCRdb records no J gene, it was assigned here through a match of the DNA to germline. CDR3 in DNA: TGTGCTCTTGGGGATCCCACAATTCTAATATCGAAAATGGGGGATACGCGGCGGAGAAGGGGGCAGTACACCGATAAACTCATCTTT. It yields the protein CALGDPTILISKMGDTRRRRGQYTDKLIF.